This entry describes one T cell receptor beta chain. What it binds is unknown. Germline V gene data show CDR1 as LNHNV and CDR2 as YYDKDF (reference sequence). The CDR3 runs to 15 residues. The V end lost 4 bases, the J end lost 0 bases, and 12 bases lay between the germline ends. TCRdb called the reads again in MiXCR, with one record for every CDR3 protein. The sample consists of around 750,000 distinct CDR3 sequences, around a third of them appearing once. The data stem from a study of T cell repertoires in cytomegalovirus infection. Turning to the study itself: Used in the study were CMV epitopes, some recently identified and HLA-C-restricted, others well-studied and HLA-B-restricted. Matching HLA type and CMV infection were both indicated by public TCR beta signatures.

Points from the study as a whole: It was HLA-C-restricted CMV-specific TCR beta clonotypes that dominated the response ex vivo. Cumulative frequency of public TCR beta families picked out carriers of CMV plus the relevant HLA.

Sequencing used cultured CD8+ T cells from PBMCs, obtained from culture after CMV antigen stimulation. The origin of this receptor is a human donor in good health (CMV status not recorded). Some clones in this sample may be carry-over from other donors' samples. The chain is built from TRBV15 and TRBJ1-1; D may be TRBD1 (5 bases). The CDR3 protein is CATSTWGYMNTEAFF. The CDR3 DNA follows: TGTGCCACCAGCACCTGGGGGTATATGAACACTGAAGCTTTCTTT.